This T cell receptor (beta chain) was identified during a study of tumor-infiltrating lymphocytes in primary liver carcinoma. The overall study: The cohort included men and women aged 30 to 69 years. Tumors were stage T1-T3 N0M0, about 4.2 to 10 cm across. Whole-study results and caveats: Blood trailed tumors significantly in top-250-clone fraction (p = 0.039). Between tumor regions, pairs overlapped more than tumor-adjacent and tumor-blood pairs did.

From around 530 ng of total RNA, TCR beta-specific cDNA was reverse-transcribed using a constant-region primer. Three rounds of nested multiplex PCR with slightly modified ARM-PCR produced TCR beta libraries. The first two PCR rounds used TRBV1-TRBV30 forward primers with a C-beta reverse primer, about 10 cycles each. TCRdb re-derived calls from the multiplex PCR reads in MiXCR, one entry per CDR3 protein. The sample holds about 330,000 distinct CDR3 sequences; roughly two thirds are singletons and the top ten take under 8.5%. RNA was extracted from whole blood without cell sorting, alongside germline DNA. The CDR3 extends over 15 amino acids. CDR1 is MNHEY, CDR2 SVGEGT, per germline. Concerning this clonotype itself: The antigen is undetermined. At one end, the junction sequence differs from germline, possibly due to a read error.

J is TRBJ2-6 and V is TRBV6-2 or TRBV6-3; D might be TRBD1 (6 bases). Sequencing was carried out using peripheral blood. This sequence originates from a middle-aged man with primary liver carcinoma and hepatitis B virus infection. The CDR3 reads CASSGTNTGVNVLTF. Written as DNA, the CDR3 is TGTGCCAGCAGTGGGACAAACACTGGGGTCAACGTCCTGACTTTC.